This T cell receptor (beta chain) was profiled in a study of PD-1 blockade in mismatch repair-deficient tumors. As for the study in general: Patients had approximately 12 mismatch repair-deficient cancer types and were previously treated and progressing.

The germline CDR1 and CDR2 sequences are LGHNA and YNFKEQ. The CDR3 runs to 17 residues. V lost 1 base, J lost 1 base, and 9 bases stayed unmatched. The TCR-sequenced patients were three responders to pembrolizumab. Measured with immunoSEQ multiplex PCR; TCRdb has only the in-frame clones, and not every one. Of under 95,000 clones listed, 80% to 90% are singletons. This clonotype was sampled from an adult with mismatch repair-deficient cancer. The rearrangement joins TRBV4-2 to TRBJ1-1, with 7 bases aligning to TRBD1. This specimen consisted of peripheral blood, obtained 44 weeks after starting pembrolizumab. CDR3 coding DNA: TGTGCCAGCAGCCAAGCCCGAGTGGACAGGACGAACACTGAAGCTTTCTTT. Protein: CASSQARVDRTNTEAFF.